This T cell receptor (beta chain) was recovered during a study of sequential checkpoint blockade in melanoma. Study summary: After both sequences, patients received maintenance nivolumab.

Data came from immunoSEQ multiplex PCR; TCRdb stores just in-frame clones and leaves some out. The data hold about 28,000 clones, with around 90% observed a single time. Treatment given: randomized to nivolumab then ipilimumab (arm A) or the reverse (arm B). None of the patients previously received DNA-damaging chemotherapy. Germline CDR1 KGHSY, CDR2 FQNENV. The CDR3 totals 13 residues. V lost 4 bases to trimming and J lost 4 bases, with 10 bases between them. The V call is TRBV16, the J call TRBJ1-1; D might be TRBD1 (5 bases). The source material was CD8+ T cells sorted from blood (inferred from file names), sampled from a patient given nivolumab and ipilimumab in sequence. The receptor was isolated from a human donor with melanoma. In DNA form, the CDR3 reads TGTGCCAGCAGCCGTGGGGGGATCACTGAAGCTTTCTTT. Translating it yields CASSRGGITEAFF.